The following is a TCR beta chain sequence with its context. The sample comes from a study of blood T cell repertoires in COVID-19. Only in-frame clones appear in the TCRdb table, and some are missing; sequencing was by immunoSEQ multiplex PCR. The sample lists 250,000 or so clones, about 88% occurring once. V lost 0 bases, J lost 7 bases, and 11 bases lay in between. CDR1 is SGHNT, CDR2 YYREEE, per germline (reference sequence). The CDR3 has 15 residues. The sample was PBMCs or T cells enriched from blood (not recorded which). The V gene is TRBV5-4, the J gene TRBJ1-6; possibly TRBD1 for D (5 bases). The sequence derives from a woman aged 45-65 years who had been exposed to COVID-19. The CDR3 loop reads CASSLEISGNSPLHF. CDR3 nucleotides: TGTGCCAGCAGCTTGGAGATCTCAGGGAATTCACCCCTCCACTTT.